Presented here are 5 T cell receptor beta chains from one specimen sequenced in a study of shared clonotypes between healthy human individuals. Clones were read by immunoSEQ multiplex PCR, and TCRdb kept only the in-frame ones, dropping some. Of 2,500,000 or so clones listed, more than 85% are singletons. Material for sequencing was naive CD4+ T cells from PBMCs. Stated subset: CD45RA+ positively selected. The source is a man aged 18 to 29 in good health. Some clones in this sample may be carry-over from other donors' samples.

V usage is TRBV5-1 and J usage is TRBJ1-4, with D unclear. CDR1 and CDR2 from the germline V gene are SGHRS and YFSETQ. The V end was cut by 0 bases, the J end by 3 bases, with 6 bases between. CDR3 length: 14 residues. CDR3 sequence: CASSLVQPNEKLFF. CDR3 in DNA: TGCGCCAGCAGCTTGGTTCAGCCTAATGAAAAACTGTTTTTT.

On this clone: In the same sample, other DNA sequences code for this CDR3. The V call is TRBV14, the J call TRBJ2-6, with a weak D call TRBD1 (5 bases). CDR1 is SGHDN and CDR2 is FVKESK in the germline V gene. This CDR3 contains 15 residues. Trimming removed 3 bases at V and 4 bases at J, with 10 bases between. CDR3 residues: CASSHPGSGANVLTF. The CDR3 bases are TGTGCCAGCAGCCACCCAGGGTCAGGGGCCAACGTCCTGACTTTC.

V and J are TRBV7-3 and TRBJ1-2; 9 bases align to TRBD1. Germline lookup yields CDR1 SGHTA and CDR2 FQGTGA. After removal of 4 bases from V and 8 bases from J, the junction contained 8 bases not matched to a gene. The CDR3 extends over 14 amino acids. The CDR3 coding sequence is TGTGCCAGCAGCTCCGGGACAGGGATGGGCGGCTACACCTTC. As protein: CASSSGTGMGGYTF.

The J gene is TRBJ2-1, the V gene TRBV5-4, with 14 bases aligning to TRBD2. The J segment lost 4 bases and the V segment lost 7 bases, leaving 13 bases of the junction unmatched. The CDR3 runs to 18 residues. Germline assignment: CDR1 SGHNT and CDR2 YYREEE (reference sequence). CDR3 bases: TGTGCCAGCGGAGTCCTAGGACTAGCGGGGGGACGGTACAATGAGCAGTTCTTC. It codes for CASGVLGLAGGRYNEQFF.

DNA for the CDR3: TGCGCCAGCAGCTTTGAACCTGGACACAATGAAAAACTGTTTTTT. It codes for CASSFEPGHNEKLFF. The chain recombines TRBV5-1 with TRBJ1-4, with a weak D call TRBD1 (5 bases). CDR3 length equals 15 residues. Germline V gene sequence: CDR1 SGHRS, CDR2 YFSETQ. V was shortened by 2 bases and J by 5 bases, with 13 bases between the two germline ends.